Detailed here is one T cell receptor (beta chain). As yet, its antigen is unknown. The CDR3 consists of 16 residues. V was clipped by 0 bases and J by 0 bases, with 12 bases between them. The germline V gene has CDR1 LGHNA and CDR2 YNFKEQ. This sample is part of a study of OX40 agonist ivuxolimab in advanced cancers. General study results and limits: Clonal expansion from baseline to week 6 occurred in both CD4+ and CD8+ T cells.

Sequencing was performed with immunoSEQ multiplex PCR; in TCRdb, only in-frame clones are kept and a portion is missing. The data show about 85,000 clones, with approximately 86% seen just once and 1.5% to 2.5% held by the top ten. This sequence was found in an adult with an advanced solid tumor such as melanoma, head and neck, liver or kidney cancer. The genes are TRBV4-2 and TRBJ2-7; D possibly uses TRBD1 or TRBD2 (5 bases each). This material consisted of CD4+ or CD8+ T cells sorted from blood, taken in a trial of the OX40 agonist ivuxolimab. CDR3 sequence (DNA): TGTGCCAGCAGCCAAGACCTTGGGGGTAGCTCCTACGAGCAGTACTTC. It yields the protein CASSQDLGGSSYEQYF.